This T cell receptor (beta chain) was obtained from a study of cytomegalovirus exposure and HLA in healthy donors. Using immunoSEQ multiplex PCR, the repertoire was profiled, and TCRdb retains in-frame clones only, with some absent. The repertoire has some 350,000 clones, 75% to 90% of them found once; the top ten carry roughly 1.1%. Germline lookup yields CDR1 GTSNPN and CDR2 SVGIG (reference sequence). Trimming shortened V by 2 bases and J by 0 bases, and 9 bases separated the two germline ends. The CDR3 loop spans 14 amino acids. The gene calls are TRBV30 and TRBJ2-3; D not resolved. This clonotype was sampled from a young woman in good health and CMV-seropositive. The sequenced sample was PBMCs. CDR3 sequence (DNA): TGTGCCTGGAGTAACGAGAGAAGCACAGATACGCAGTATTTT. It encodes CAWSNERSTDTQYF.